The 4 T cell receptor beta chains below come from one sample, sequenced in a study of blood T cell repertoires in COVID-19. TCRdb keeps only in-frame clones here, not all; method: immunoSEQ multiplex PCR. The profile shows 250,000 to 350,000 clones, around 90% of them singletons. The sample comprised peripheral blood. Source of these receptors: a woman younger than 45 with COVID-19, enrolled during active disease.

This clone was observed a single time. The rearrangement joins TRBV5-4 to TRBJ2-3; 9 bases map to TRBD1. CDR3 size: 16 residues. With 3 bases clipped from V and 3 bases from J, the junction kept 8 bases outside the gene matches. Germline V gene sequence: CDR1 SGHNT, CDR2 YYREEE (reference sequence). As DNA, the CDR3 is TGTGCCAGCAGCTGGGCCCCCGGGACAGGGACAGATACGCAGTATTTT. It translates to CASSWAPGTGTDTQYF.

The V call is TRBV20-1, the J call TRBJ2-7; D call uncertain. V lost 6 bases and J 2 bases, leaving 8 bases between the germline ends. The germline V gene encodes CDR1 DFQATT and CDR2 SNEGSKA (reference sequence). This CDR3 region has 11 residues. The CDR3 sequence is CSAHATYEQYF. Here the CDR3 DNA reads TGCAGTGCCCACGCGACCTACGAGCAGTACTTC.

This clone appeared a single time. This chain connects TRBV11-2 to TRBJ1-4, with D unclear. Germline V gives CDR1 SGHAT, CDR2 FQNNGV. V lost 2 bases and J 4 bases, leaving 8 bases between the germline ends. The CDR3 loop spans 14 amino acids. CDR3 bases: TGTGCCAGCAGCTTATACGGTGGTAATGAAAAACTGTTTTTT. Translating gives CASSLYGGNEKLFF.

This clone has just one count. This chain joins TRBV18 and TRBJ1-2, with TRBD1 matching over 7 bases. Germline CDR1 and CDR2: KGHSH and LQKENI. Trimming removed 6 bases from V and 3 bases from J; junction bases left unmatched: 4. This CDR3 has 13 amino acids. For the CDR3, the DNA is TGTGCCAGCTCGGACAGGAATCACTATGGCTACACCTTC. Translation: CASSDRNHYGYTF.